This T cell receptor beta chain appears in the sequencing data of a study of vaccination effects on CD4 cells after COVID-19. Whole-study context: Post-vaccine draws lagged the second dose by a median of 72 days.

Notes on this clone: Antigen: not known.

Study-level points and caveats: Cross-reaction with common cold coronaviruses was seen in only 1 of 255 vaccine-induced clones from healthy vaccinees. Long after vaccination, the clones induced by infection and by vaccine shrank markedly in size.

Sequencing used immunoSEQ multiplex PCR; TCRdb keeps in-frame clones, though not all of them. Among tens of thousands of clones listed, around 75% were seen once. V was clipped by 3 bases and J by 5 bases, with 14 bases between them. Germline CDR1 and CDR2: SQVTM and ANQGSEA. The CDR3 has 13 residues. Within the ViraFEST assay, antigen-specific CD4+ T cells underwent expansion with viral peptide pools prior to sequencing. Culturing for 10 to 11 days preceded CD4+ T cell isolation. Vaccine administered to participants consisted of two doses of either BNT162b2 or mRNA-1273. None of these healthy vaccinees had been infected with SARS-CoV-2 before vaccination.

The clonotype was recovered from a human donor who received a COVID-19 vaccine. The genes are TRBV29-1 and TRBJ2-7, with D hard to call. Sample: CD4+ T cells from PBMCs cultured with HCoV-229E spike peptides, taken after COVID-19 vaccination. The CDR3 bases are TGCAGCGTTGAGGCGATAATTGGGAACGAGCAGTACTTC. Translation gives CSVEAIIGNEQYF.